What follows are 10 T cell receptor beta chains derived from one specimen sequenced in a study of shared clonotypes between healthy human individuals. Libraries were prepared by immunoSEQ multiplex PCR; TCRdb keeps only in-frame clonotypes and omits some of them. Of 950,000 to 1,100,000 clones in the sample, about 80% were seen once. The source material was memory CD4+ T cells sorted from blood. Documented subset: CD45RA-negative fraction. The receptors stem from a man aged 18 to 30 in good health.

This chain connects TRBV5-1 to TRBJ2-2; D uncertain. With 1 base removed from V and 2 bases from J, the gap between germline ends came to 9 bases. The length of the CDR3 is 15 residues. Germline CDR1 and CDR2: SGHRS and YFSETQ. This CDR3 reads CASSLRTLNTGELFF. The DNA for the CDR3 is TGCGCCAGCAGCTTGCGGACCTTAAACACCGGGGAGCTGTTTTTT.

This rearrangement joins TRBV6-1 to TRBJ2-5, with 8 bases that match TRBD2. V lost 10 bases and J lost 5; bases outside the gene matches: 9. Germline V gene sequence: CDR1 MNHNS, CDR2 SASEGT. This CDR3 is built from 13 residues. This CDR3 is CATLRGGSETQYF. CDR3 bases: TGTGCCACGCTTCGGGGGGGATCGGAGACCCAGTACTTC.

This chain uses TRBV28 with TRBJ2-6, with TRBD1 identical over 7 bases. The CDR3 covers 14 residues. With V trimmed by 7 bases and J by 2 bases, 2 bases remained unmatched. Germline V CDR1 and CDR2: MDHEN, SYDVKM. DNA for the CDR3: TGTGCCAGCACCCAGGGGGCTGGGGCCAACGTCCTGACTTTC. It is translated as CASTQGAGANVLTF.

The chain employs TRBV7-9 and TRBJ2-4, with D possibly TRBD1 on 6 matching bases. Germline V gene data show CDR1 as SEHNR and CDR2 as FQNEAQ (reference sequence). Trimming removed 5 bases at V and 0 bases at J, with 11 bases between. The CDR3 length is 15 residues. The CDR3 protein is CASSATGLAKNIQYF. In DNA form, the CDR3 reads TGTGCCAGCAGCGCTACAGGGTTAGCCAAAAACATTCAGTACTTC.

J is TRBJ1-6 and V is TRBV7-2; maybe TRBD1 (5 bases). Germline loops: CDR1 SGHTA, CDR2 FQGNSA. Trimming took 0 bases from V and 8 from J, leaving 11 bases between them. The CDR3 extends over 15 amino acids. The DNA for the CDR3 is TGTGCCAGCAGCTTAGCGGTCAGGGCGGATTCACCCCTCCACTTT. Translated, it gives CASSLAVRADSPLHF.

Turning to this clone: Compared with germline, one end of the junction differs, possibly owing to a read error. CDR3 region: CASSPRGLAGAKTQYF. The DNA of the CDR3 is TGTGCTAGCAGCCCCCGGGGTCTAGCGGGGGCTAAGACCCAGTACTTC. This chain uses TRBV7-7 with TRBJ2-5; 10 positions agree with TRBD2. CDR3 length equals 16 residues. Germline values: CDR1 SSHAT, CDR2 FNYEAQ (reference sequence). Together with reference TRBV7-7 and TRBJ2-5, the CDR3 gives the full variable domain: GAGVSQSPRYKVTKRGQDVTLRCDPISSHATLYWYQQALGQGPEFLTYFNYEAQPDKSGLPSDRFSAERPEGSISTLTIQRTEQRDSAMYRCASSPRGLAGAKTQYFGPGTRLLVL.

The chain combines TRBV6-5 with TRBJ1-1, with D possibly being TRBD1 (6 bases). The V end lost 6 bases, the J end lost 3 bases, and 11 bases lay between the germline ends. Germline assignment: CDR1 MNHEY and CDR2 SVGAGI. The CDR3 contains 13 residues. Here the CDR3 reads CASRQTGYTEAFF. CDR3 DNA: TGTGCCAGCAGACAAACAGGGTACACTGAAGCTTTCTTT.

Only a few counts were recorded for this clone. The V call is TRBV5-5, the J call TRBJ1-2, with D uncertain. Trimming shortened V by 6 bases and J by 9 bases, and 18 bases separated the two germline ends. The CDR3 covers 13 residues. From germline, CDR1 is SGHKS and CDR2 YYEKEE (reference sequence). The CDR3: CASIPGGGVRYTF. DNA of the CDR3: TGTGCCAGCATCCCCGGAGGAGGAGTCCGCTACACCTTC.

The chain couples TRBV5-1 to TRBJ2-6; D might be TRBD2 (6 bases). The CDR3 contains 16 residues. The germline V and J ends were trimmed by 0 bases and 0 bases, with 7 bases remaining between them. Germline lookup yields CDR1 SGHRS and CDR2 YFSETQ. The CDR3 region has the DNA TGCGCCAGCAGCTTGGACGGGAGCTCTGGGGCCAACGTCCTGACTTTC. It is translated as CASSLDGSSGANVLTF.

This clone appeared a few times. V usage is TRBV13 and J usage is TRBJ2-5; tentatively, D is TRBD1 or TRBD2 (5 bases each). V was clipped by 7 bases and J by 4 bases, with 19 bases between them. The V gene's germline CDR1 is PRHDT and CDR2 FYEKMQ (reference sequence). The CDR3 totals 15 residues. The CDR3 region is CASTPGDRRGETQYF. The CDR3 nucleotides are TGTGCCAGCACCCCCGGGGACCGCAGAGGAGAGACCCAGTACTTC.